Listed here are 30 T cell receptor beta chains from one sample, sequenced in a study of OX40 agonist ivuxolimab in advanced cancers. The table came from immunoSEQ multiplex PCR; TCRdb's copy has only in-frame clones and leaves some out. The profile shows under 100,000 clones, over 70% of them singletons. Sequences were derived from CD4+ or CD8+ T cells sorted from blood, sampled in a trial of the OX40 agonist ivuxolimab. The receptors were gathered from an adult with an advanced solid tumor such as melanoma, head and neck, liver or kidney cancer.

The rearrangement links TRBV2 to TRBJ2-3; D might be TRBD1 (6 bases). CDR3 length: 14 residues. Germline CDR1 is SNHLY and CDR2 is FYNNEI. The V end was cut by 3 bases, the J end by 4 bases, with 11 bases between. The CDR3 loop reads CASSDRGLPDTQYF. The CDR3 nucleotides read TGTGCCAGCAGTGACAGGGGCTTACCAGATACGCAGTATTTT.

This clone has just one count. The chain links TRBV5-1 to TRBJ2-2; D unresolved. Trimming cost V 7 bases and J 0 bases, with 10 bases left between them. Germline V gene sequence: CDR1 SGHRS, CDR2 YFSETQ. The CDR3 covers 14 residues. For the CDR3, the DNA is TGCGCCAGCCGCCTTTCAACGAACACCGGGGAGCTGTTTTTT. Translating gives CASRLSTNTGELFF.

The V and J genes are TRBV7-3 and TRBJ1-1; the D is unclear. The germline CDR1 and CDR2 sequences are SGHTA and FQGTGA. This CDR3 region has 13 residues. V was pared by 3 bases and J by 3 bases, with 8 bases between. DNA of the CDR3: TGTGCCAGCAGCTTCGTCGGGGACACTGAAGCTTTCTTT. Translation gives CASSFVGDTEAFF.

V and J are TRBV4-1 and TRBJ1-2, with TRBD1 as a possible D gene (5 bases). The CDR3 length is 18 residues. Germline V CDR1 and CDR2: MGHRA, YSYEKL. The V end lost 5 bases, the J end lost 4 bases, and 26 bases lay between the germline ends. Here the CDR3 reads CASSSELPGLQTTYGYTF. The CDR3 DNA is TGCGCCAGCAGCTCCGAACTACCGGGACTCCAAACCACCTATGGCTACACCTTC.

The J gene is TRBJ1-1, the V gene TRBV4-1, with D uncertain. This CDR3 has 13 amino acids. The germline V gene encodes CDR1 MGHRA and CDR2 YSYEKL. V shed 4 bases and J shed 5 bases, with 11 bases lying between them. CDR3 coding DNA: TGCGCCAGCAGCCGACTGACGGGAACTGAAGCTTTCTTT. Amino acids: CASSRLTGTEAFF.

The genes are TRBV5-1 and TRBJ1-6; 7 nucleotides align to TRBD1. The CDR3 is 15 amino acids. The V gene's germline CDR1 is SGHRS and CDR2 YFSETQ. J lost 13 bases, V lost 4 bases, and 14 bases had no gene match. The CDR3 DNA reads TGCGCCAGCAGCGGCTCAATGACAGGGCCAAGGCCCCTCCACTTT. It codes for CASSGSMTGPRPLHF. The whole variable domain, remainder taken from reference TRBV5-1 and TRBJ1-6, is KAGVTQTPRYLIKTRGQQVTLSCSPISGHRSVSWYQQTPGQGLQFLFEYFSETQRNKGNFPGRFSGRQFSNSRSEMNVSTLELGDSALYLCASSGSMTGPRPLHFGNGTRLTVT.

The chain recombines TRBV7-2 with TRBJ1-6; perhaps TRBD1 as D (6 bases). The CDR3 spans 14 residues. From germline, CDR1 is SGHTA and CDR2 FQGNSA. With 5 bases removed from V and 7 bases from J, the gap between germline ends came to 12 bases. The CDR3 DNA is TGTGCCAGCAGCCACTCACAGGGCAATTCACCCCTCCACTTT. Its protein is CASSHSQGNSPLHF.

This clone was seen only once. J is TRBJ1-5 and V is TRBV10-3, with D possibly being TRBD1 (6 bases). The germline V and J ends were trimmed by 6 bases and 5 bases, with 14 bases remaining between them. The CDR3 consists of 14 residues. Germline values: CDR1 ENHRY, CDR2 SYGVKD. The CDR3 DNA reads TGTGCCATCAGCGAAGGGACAAATCATCAGCCCCAGCATTTT. It encodes CAISEGTNHQPQHF.

This chain joins TRBV6-5 and TRBJ1-1; D is uncertain. Germline V lookup: CDR1 MNHEY, CDR2 SVGAGI. V was trimmed by 7 bases and J by 1 base, leaving 16 bases between them. The CDR3 totals 15 residues. The CDR3 here is CASIPHGEGNTEAFF. The CDR3 nucleotides read TGTGCCAGCATTCCTCATGGGGAAGGGAACACTGAAGCTTTCTTT.

V usage is TRBV4-1 and J usage is TRBJ2-7; tentatively, D is TRBD1 (5 bases). Per the germline V gene, CDR1 is MGHRA and CDR2 is YSYEKL. V was shortened by 2 bases and J by 5 bases, with 19 bases between the two germline ends. The CDR3 is 16 residues long. The CDR3 DNA follows: TGCGCCAGCAGCCAATGGTCGCAGGGATCGAGCAACGAGCAGTACTTC. Protein sequence: CASSQWSQGSSNEQYF.

The CDR3 DNA reads TGTGCCAGCAGCTCGGGACATCTTACTGAGCAGTTCTTC. Its protein is CASSSGHLTEQFF. V gene TRBV27 combines with J gene TRBJ2-1; the D gene is possibly TRBD1 (6 bases). V lost 6 bases, J lost 9 bases, and 15 bases lay in between. The V gene's germline CDR1 is MNHEY and CDR2 SMNVEV (reference sequence). The CDR3 spans 13 residues.

The chain joins TRBV10-3 to TRBJ2-1, with D perhaps TRBD1 or TRBD2 (5 bases each). This CDR3 has 14 residues. V lost 0 bases and J lost 8, with 11 bases in between. Germline V CDR1 and CDR2: ENHRY, SYGVKD. The chain's CDR3 is CAISESRGVDEQFF. The CDR3 bases are TGTGCCATCAGTGAGTCGAGAGGGGTCGATGAGCAGTTCTTC.

The rearrangement joins TRBV6-5 to TRBJ2-3; TRBD2 matches 10 bases. This CDR3 region has 16 residues. V shed 4 bases and J 7 bases; nucleotides not matched to a gene: 11. CDR1 and CDR2 (germline): MNHEY, SVGAGI. In nucleotides, the CDR3 is TGTGCCAGCAGTTTCGGGACTAGCGAGCTTCCGAATACGCAGTATTTT. Translating it yields CASSFGTSELPNTQYF.

The chain is built from TRBV11-3 and TRBJ2-1; D might be TRBD1 (7 bases). This CDR3 contains 15 residues. V lost 5 bases and J lost 2, with 13 bases in between. Germline assignment: CDR1 SGHNT and CDR2 YENEEA. The CDR3 nucleotides are TGTGCCAGCAGCCCGGGGGACAGCACCTACAATGAGCAGTTCTTC. The encoded protein is CASSPGDSTYNEQFF.

This clone came up once. The V gene is TRBV6-5, the J gene TRBJ2-7, with D possibly TRBD2 on 5 matching bases. V was cut by 10 bases and J by 6 bases, with 13 bases left in between. This CDR3 is 11 amino acids long. The germline V gene encodes CDR1 MNHEY and CDR2 SVGAGI. CDR3 residues: CAIRTRSEQYF. The CDR3 nucleotides read TGTGCCATCAGAACTAGGAGCGAGCAGTACTTC.

Of note for this clone: This likely reflects a read error, since a far larger clone is one base away. This same CDR3 is encoded by further DNA sequences in the sample. The V gene is TRBV5-2, the J gene TRBJ2-3; the DNA was not compared with TRBD1, the D call given in the table. TRBV5-2 represents a pseudogene. The CDR3 consists of 15 residues. This CDR3 reads CASSPEGQPRDTQYF. CDR3 DNA sequence: TGTGCCAGCAGCCCTGAGGGACAGCCTAGGGATACGCAGTATTTT.

The V and J genes are TRBV5-6 and TRBJ2-3; D call uncertain. Looked up from germline, CDR1 is SGHDT and CDR2 is YYEEEE. The CDR3 sequence is 13 residues long. The ends were cut back, 1 base at V and 1 base at J, with 4 bases in the middle. CDR3 in DNA: TGTGCCAGCAGCTTGTATGGCACAGATACGCAGTATTTT. Translating it yields CASSLYGTDTQYF.

The gene calls are TRBV18 and TRBJ2-7, with 7 positions matching TRBD1. CDR1 is KGHSH, CDR2 LQKENI, per germline. V shed 3 bases and J 5 bases; nucleotides not matched to a gene: 4. The CDR3 totals 13 residues. CDR3 sequence reads: CASSPTGQNEQYF. In DNA form, the CDR3 reads TGTGCCAGCTCACCGACAGGGCAGAACGAGCAGTACTTC.

The chain recombines TRBV4-1 with TRBJ2-5; TRBD1 is a possible D gene (6 bases). In germline, CDR1 is MGHRA, CDR2 YSYEKL. V was trimmed by 3 bases and J by 2 bases, leaving 13 bases between them. The CDR3 runs 15 residues. CDR3 coding DNA: TGCGCCAGCAGCCAGGTAGGGGGAAGTCAAGAGACCCAGTACTTC. Translating it yields CASSQVGGSQETQYF.

The V and J genes are TRBV5-1 and TRBJ1-6, with 9 nucleotides matching TRBD1. V lost 4 bases to trimming and J lost 6 bases; unmatched junction nucleotides: 11. Germline V gene data show CDR1 as SGHRS and CDR2 as YFSETQ. This CDR3 is 17 amino acids long. The CDR3 sequence is CASSTATGGSSNSPLHF. CDR3 sequence (DNA): TGCGCCAGCAGCACCGCGACAGGGGGATCCAGTAATTCACCCCTCCACTTT.

This chain links TRBV7-8 with TRBJ2-7; D possibly matches TRBD1 or TRBD2 (5 bases each). The CDR3 contains 15 residues. Trimming removed 6 bases from V and 5 bases from J, with 20 bases in between. Germline V CDR1 and CDR2: SGHVS, FQNEAQ. Here the CDR3 DNA reads TGTGCCAGCAGTTCAACGCAGGGACCCCCTAACGAGCAGTACTTC. Amino acid sequence: CASSSTQGPPNEQYF.

In this sample, this clone turned up once. The chain joins TRBV7-9 to TRBJ1-2; D is perhaps TRBD1 (6 bases). The CDR3 sequence is 18 residues long. The germline V and J ends were trimmed by 1 base and 1 base, with 19 bases remaining between them. Germline V lookup: CDR1 SEHNR, CDR2 FQNEAQ (reference sequence). CDR3 DNA: TGTGCCAGCAGCTTAGGGTCCACAGGGTCGACGAATAACTATGGCTACACCTTC. This encodes CASSLGSTGSTNNYGYTF.

The J gene is TRBJ2-1, the V gene TRBV4-2; 7 bases align to TRBD2. Trimming at V came to 6 bases and at J to 1 base, leaving 12 bases not matched to a gene. The length of the CDR3 is 17 residues. Germline CDR1 reads LGHNA; CDR2 reads YNFKEQ. The CDR3 sequence is CASRPTRASGSYNEQFF. As DNA, the CDR3 is TGTGCCAGCAGACCAACCCGGGCTAGCGGTTCCTACAATGAGCAGTTCTTC.

V and J are TRBV6-5 and TRBJ1-1; D is unresolved. The V gene's germline CDR1 is MNHEY and CDR2 SVGAGI. CDR3 length: 14 residues. V lost 0 bases and J 6 bases, leaving 11 bases between the germline ends. DNA for the CDR3: TGTGCCAGCAGTTACTCGCTTGGTTTTGCTGAAGCTTTCTTT. Translated: CASSYSLGFAEAFF.

The chain carries TRBV15 and TRBJ2-1; D is unclear. This CDR3 contains 15 residues. With 8 bases removed from V and 2 bases from J, the gap between germline ends came to 16 bases. Germline CDR1 reads LNHNV; CDR2 reads YYDKDF (reference sequence). The CDR3 loop reads CATCSVREAYNEQFF. CDR3 bases: TGTGCCACCTGCTCGGTCAGAGAAGCCTACAATGAGCAGTTCTTC.

The chain links TRBV18 to TRBJ1-1; D perhaps matches TRBD1 (6 bases). Germline CDR1 KGHSH, CDR2 LQKENI. Trimming pared 3 bases from V and 3 bases from J, leaving 20 bases between. This CDR3 comprises 17 residues. CDR3 sequence: CASSPGGGSLGDTEAFF. CDR3 bases: TGTGCCAGCTCACCGGGAGGGGGGTCTCTAGGTGACACTGAAGCTTTCTTT. The whole variable domain, filled in from reference TRBV18 and TRBJ1-1, reads NAGVMQNPRHLVRRRGQEARLRCSPMKGHSHVYWYRQLPEEGLKFMVYLQKENIIDESGMPKERFSAEFPKEGPSILRIQQVVRGDSAAYFCASSPGGGSLGDTEAFFGQGTRLTVV.

The chain is built from TRBV7-2 and TRBJ1-6, with D perhaps matching TRBD1 (5 bases). The germline CDR1 and CDR2 sequences are SGHTA and FQGNSA. V lost 0 bases and J lost 10, with 10 bases in between. The CDR3 runs 14 residues. The CDR3, as DNA: TGTGCCAGCAGCTTAGCGCAGGGAAAATCACCCCTCCACTTT. Residues: CASSLAQGKSPLHF. Full variable domain (rest looked up from reference TRBV7-2 and TRBJ1-6): GAGVSQSPSNKVTEKGKDVELRCDPISGHTALYWYRQSLGQGLEFLIYFQGNSAPDKSGLPSDRFSAERTGGSVSTLTIQRTQQEDSAVYLCASSLAQGKSPLHFGNGTRLTVT.

V gene TRBV29-1 combines with J gene TRBJ2-3; no clear D. This CDR3 has 13 amino acids. CDR1 is SQVTM, CDR2 ANQGSEA, per germline. The ends were cut back, 4 bases at V and 0 bases at J, with 8 bases in the middle. In DNA form, the CDR3 reads TGCAGCGTTGTGGCCTCTAGCACAGATACGCAGTATTTT. Protein product: CSVVASSTDTQYF.

This clone occurred once. This chain connects TRBV10-3 to TRBJ1-1; TRBD1 might be the D (5 bases). The V end was cut by 10 bases, the J end by 1 base, with 13 bases between. Germline V gives CDR1 ENHRY, CDR2 SYGVKD. The CDR3 has 13 amino acids. The CDR3 coding sequence is TGTGCCAACTCGGGGCAGCCGAACACTGAAGCTTTCTTT. Translated: CANSGQPNTEAFF.

The V and J genes are TRBV5-1 and TRBJ2-1, with no clear D. The V gene lost 2 bases and the J gene lost 0 bases, with 12 bases spanning the gap. The CDR3 sequence is 16 residues long. Germline-derived CDR1 and CDR2 are SGHRS and YFSETQ. The CDR3 DNA reads as TGCGCCAGCAGCTTCAGTAACTCGGGCTCCTACAATGAGCAGTTCTTC. As protein: CASSFSNSGSYNEQFF.